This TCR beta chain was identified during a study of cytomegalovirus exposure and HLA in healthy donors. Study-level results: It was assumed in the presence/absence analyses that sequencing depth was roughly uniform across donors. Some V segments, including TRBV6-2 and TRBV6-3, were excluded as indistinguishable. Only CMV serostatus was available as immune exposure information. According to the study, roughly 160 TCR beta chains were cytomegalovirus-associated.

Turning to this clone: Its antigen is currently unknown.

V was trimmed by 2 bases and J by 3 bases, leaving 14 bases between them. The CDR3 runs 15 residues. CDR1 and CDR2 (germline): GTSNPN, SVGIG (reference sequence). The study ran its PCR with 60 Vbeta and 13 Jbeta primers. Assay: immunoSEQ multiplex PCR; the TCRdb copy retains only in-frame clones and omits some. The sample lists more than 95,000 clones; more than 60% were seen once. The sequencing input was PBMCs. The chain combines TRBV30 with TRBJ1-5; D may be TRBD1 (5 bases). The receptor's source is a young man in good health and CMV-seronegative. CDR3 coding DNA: TGTGCCTGGAGTCCTCAGGGTCGCGCCAATCAGCCCCAGCATTTT. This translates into CAWSPQGRANQPQHF.